Here is one T cell receptor beta chain with its context. Only a few counts were recorded for this clonotype. Its cognate antigen has yet to be identified. No base quality information exists; no much larger clone differs at one position. Ficoll-Paque density gradient centrifugation was the method used to isolate PBMCs. From the cysteine through the phenylalanine, the CDR3 covers 16 amino acids. The read is trimmed to its CDR3 DNA, 48 bases read in frame from base 1. The germline V gene encodes CDR1 SGHVS and CDR2 FQNEAQ. V loses 1 base of germline sequence and J loses 6 bases, and the interval between the two ends is 17 bases. Sequencer: Illumina NovaSeq 6000. cDNA libraries for TCRalpha and TCRbeta were prepared by 5'RACE using constant-segment primers, with sample barcodes and unique molecular identifiers added. RNA was extracted from every sample with Trizol reagent. Libraries were amplified in two PCR steps, with a second sample barcode and Illumina TruSeq adapters added in the second step. Libraries were sequenced on an Illumina NovaSeq with 2 x 150 bp paired-end reads. The authors' analysis ran thus. The reads were demultiplexed and collapsed into UMI-guided consensus sequences using migec v1.2.7. With mixcr v2.1.11, UMI consensuses were aligned to TRA and TRB V and J templates and assembled into clonotypes. A clonotype was counted as expanded or contracted only when both edgeR and NoisET called the clonotype significant, with the noise models trained on biological replicates. edgeR calls used a false discovery rate-adjusted p below 0.01 and a log2 fold-change threshold of 1. As an exploratory analysis of dynamics, max-normalized trajectories of the 1000 most abundant clonotypes were examined by PCA with hierarchical clustering. The CD4 or CD8 phenotype of responding clones was assigned using the separately sequenced CD4+ and CD8+ repertoires. The public sequencing data were trimmed at Q25 with fastp and processed into clonotypes with MiXCR by TCRdb, which kept only in-frame beta chains. Identical CDR3 proteins give one entry, which carries the most common genes and DNA. The V and J calls come from TCRdb's annotation, not from the publication. The sample data list some 50,000 distinct CDR3 sequences, and around a quarter of these were observed just once. The ten largest clones capture 40% to 50% of the sample.

The sample is drawn from a study of T-cell memory formation after mild COVID-19 (dated by TCRdb to about 2021). Looking at the study overall: Most TCR sequence clusters were specific to one of the two donors. Two young, previously healthy adult volunteers made up the cohort, one male and one female. In two donors, T-cell clones that expanded and contracted after mild COVID-19 were followed by sequencing TCRalpha and TCRbeta repertoires longitudinally. General conclusions and limits of the study: The detection of some responding clones in pre-infection memory suggests that pre-existing cross-reactive memory T cells joined the SARS-CoV-2 response. SARS-CoV-2 specificity of the second-wave clones peaking on day 37 was not confirmed. Only a couple of mild cases were covered by the study, and larger cohorts that include severe cases with pre-infection samples were considered necessary. Balanced CD4/CD8 phenotypes were observed for clones contracting from day 15 to 85, whereas a bias towards CD4+ was observed for a second wave of clones expanding from day 15 to 37. Contracting CD4+ clones appeared mostly in the CM and EM memory subsets, whereas CD8+ clones were enriched in EMRA.

This chain joins TRBV7-8 to TRBJ2-3; a tentative D match to TRBD2 spans 6 bases. The sequence was obtained from a man aged 18 to 29 who had mild COVID-19 (a few samples of this study predate the infection). The sample titles of this study are shuffled in the database, so cell type and time point are left out; the donor was told from shared clones. The sequencing sample was made of PBMCs or a T cell subset sorted from them (not recorded which). The DNA sequence reads TGTGCCAGCAGCTTAGTTGTCACTAGCAGTATTGATACGCAGTATTTT. Its coded protein is CASSLVVTSSIDTQYF.